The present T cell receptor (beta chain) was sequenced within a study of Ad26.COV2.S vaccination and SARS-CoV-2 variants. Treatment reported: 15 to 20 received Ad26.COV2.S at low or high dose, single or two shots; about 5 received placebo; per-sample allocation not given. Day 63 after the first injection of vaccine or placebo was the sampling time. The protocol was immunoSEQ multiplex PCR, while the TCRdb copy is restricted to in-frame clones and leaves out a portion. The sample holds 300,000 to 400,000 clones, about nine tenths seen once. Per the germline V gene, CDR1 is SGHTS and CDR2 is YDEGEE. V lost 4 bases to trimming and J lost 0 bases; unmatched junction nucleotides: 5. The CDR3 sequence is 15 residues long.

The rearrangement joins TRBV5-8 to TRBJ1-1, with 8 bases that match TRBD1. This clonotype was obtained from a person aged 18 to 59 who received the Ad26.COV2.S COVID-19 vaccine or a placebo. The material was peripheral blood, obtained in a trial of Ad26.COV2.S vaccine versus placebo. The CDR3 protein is CASSARQGMNTEAFF. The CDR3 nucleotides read TGTGCCAGCAGCGCCCGACAGGGGATGAACACTGAAGCTTTCTTT.